This TCR beta chain was sequenced during a study of CD8+CD57+ T cells in acquired aplastic anemia. General study results and limits: Researchers report that twenty-nine CD8+ CDR3 sequences appeared in both patients and controls.

Patients sequenced had flow cytometry evidence of CD8+CD57+ cell expansion. A severe acquired aplastic anemia diagnosis applied to all patients. The TCR beta profiling, which covered VDJ combination and CDR3 sequence, was carried out using genomic DNA as the template. TCRdb re-called the reads with MiXCR, one entry per CDR3 protein. The table lists approximately 170,000 distinct CDR3 sequences, around half of them singletons. Trimming pared 5 bases from V and 3 bases from J, leaving 10 bases between. This CDR3 comprises 13 residues. CDR1 is SGHAT and CDR2 is FQDESV in the germline V gene (reference sequence). This clonotype has at least ten counts. Its antigen is not known.

This clonotype was obtained from a human donor with aplastic anemia. This chain links TRBV11-1 with TRBJ1-2, with unresolved D. The sample consisted of sorted CD4+, CD8+, or CD8+CD57+ T cells (not recorded which) from PBMCs. The CDR3 nucleotides are TGTGCCAGCAGCCCCCGGGTTCACTATGGCTACACCTTC. Amino acids: CASSPRVHYGYTF.